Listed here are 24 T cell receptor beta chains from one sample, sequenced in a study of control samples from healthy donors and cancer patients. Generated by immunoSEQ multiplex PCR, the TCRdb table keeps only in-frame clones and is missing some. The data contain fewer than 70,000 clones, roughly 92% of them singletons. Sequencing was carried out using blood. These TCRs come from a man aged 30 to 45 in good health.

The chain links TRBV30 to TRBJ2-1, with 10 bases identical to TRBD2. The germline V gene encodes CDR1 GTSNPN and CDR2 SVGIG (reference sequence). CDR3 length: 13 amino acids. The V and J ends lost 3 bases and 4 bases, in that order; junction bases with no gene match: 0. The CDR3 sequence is CAWRAGGYNEQFF. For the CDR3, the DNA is TGTGCCTGGAGAGCGGGAGGGTACAATGAGCAGTTCTTC.

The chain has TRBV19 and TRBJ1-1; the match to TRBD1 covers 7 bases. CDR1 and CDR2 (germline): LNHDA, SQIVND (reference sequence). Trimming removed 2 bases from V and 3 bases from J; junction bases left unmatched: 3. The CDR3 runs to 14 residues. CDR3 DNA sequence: TGTGCCAGTAGTATACAGGGGGGGCACACTGAAGCTTTCTTT. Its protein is CASSIQGGHTEAFF.

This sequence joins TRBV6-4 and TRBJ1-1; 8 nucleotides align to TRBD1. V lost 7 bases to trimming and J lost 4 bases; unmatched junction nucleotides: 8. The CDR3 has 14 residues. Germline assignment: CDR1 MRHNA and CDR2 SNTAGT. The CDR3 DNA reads TGTGCCAGCAAGGATACTGACAGGGGCACTGAAGCTTTCTTT. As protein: CASKDTDRGTEAFF.

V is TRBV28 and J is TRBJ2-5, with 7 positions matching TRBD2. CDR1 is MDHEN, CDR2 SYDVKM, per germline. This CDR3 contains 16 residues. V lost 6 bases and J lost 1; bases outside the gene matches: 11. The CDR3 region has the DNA TGTGCCAGCAGCACCAGCGGGGCCTATCCCCAAGAGACCCAGTACTTC. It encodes CASSTSGAYPQETQYF.

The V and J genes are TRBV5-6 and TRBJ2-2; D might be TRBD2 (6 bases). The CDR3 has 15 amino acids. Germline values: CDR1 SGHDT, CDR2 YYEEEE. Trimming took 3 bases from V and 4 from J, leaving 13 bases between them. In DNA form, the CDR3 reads TGTGCCAGCAGCTCGGCCGGGAGCCTCACCGGGGAGCTGTTTTTT. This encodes CASSSAGSLTGELFF.

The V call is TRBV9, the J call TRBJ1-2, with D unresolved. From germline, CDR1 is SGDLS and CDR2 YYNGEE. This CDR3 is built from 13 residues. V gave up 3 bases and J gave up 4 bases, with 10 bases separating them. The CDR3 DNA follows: TGTGCCAGCAGCGGGACCTCTGGCTATGGCTACACCTTC. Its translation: CASSGTSGYGYTF.

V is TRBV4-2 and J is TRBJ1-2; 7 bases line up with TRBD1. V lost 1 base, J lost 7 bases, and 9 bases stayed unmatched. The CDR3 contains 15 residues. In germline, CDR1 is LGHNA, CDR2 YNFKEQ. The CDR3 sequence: CASSQGQGGGGGYTF. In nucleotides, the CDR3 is TGTGCCAGCAGCCAAGGACAGGGTGGGGGAGGTGGCTACACCTTC.

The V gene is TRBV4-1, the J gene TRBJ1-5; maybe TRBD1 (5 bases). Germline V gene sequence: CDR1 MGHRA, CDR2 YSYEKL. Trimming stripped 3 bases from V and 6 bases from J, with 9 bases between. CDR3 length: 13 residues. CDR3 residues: CASSQGGVQPQHF. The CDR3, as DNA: TGCGCCAGCAGCCAGGGGGGGGTTCAGCCCCAGCATTTT.

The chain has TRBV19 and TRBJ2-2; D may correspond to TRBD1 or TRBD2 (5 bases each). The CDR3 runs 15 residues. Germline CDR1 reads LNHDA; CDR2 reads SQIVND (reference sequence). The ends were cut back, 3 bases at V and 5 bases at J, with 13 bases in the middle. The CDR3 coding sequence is TGTGCCAGTAGTATCGAGGGGCGGTGGACCGGGGAGCTGTTTTTT. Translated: CASSIEGRWTGELFF.

The CDR3 protein is CASSEGEYTDTQYF. The DNA of the CDR3 is TGCGCCAGCAGCGAGGGGGAATACACAGATACGCAGTATTTT. The chain couples TRBV5-1 to TRBJ2-3; D is perhaps TRBD1 (6 bases). Trimming pared 4 bases from V and 2 bases from J, leaving 11 bases between. This CDR3 is 14 amino acids long. Germline V CDR1 and CDR2: SGHRS, YFSETQ.

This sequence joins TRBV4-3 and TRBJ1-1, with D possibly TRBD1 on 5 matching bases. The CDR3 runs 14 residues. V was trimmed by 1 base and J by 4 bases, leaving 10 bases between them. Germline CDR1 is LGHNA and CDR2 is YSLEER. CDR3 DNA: TGCGCCAGCAGCCAAGTCGAGGGGTTCACTGAAGCTTTCTTT. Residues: CASSQVEGFTEAFF.

Written as DNA, the CDR3 is TGTGCCAGCAGTTACCAAAGCGGGACAGCTATAAATCAGCCCCAGCATTTT. Its protein product is CASSYQSGTAINQPQHF. The chain uses TRBV6-2 or TRBV6-3 and TRBJ1-5; 7 bases map to TRBD1. CDR3 length: 17 residues. The junction had 11 bases not matched to a gene; V was cut back by 2 bases and J by 4 bases. Germline CDR1 reads MNHEY; CDR2 reads SVGEGT.

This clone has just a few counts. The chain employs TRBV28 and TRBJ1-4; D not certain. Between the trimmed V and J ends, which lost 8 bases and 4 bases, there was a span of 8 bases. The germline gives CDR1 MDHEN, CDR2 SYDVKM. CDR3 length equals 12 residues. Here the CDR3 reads CASSTGNEKLFF. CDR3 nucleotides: TGTGCCAGCTCGACCGGTAATGAAAAACTGTTTTTT.

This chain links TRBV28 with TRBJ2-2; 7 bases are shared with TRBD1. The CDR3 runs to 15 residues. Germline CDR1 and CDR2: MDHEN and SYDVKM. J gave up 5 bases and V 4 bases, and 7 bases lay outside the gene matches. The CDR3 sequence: CASSSGQWPTGELFF. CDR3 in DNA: TGTGCCAGCAGTTCGGGACAGTGGCCAACCGGGGAGCTGTTTTTT.

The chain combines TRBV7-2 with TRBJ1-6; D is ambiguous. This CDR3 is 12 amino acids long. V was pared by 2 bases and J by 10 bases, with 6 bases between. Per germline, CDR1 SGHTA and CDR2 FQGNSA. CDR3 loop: CASSLTRSPLHF. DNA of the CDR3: TGTGCCAGCAGCTTAACCAGATCACCCCTCCACTTT.

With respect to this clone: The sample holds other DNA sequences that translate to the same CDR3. This CDR3 reads CASSLARAGGGSGNQPQHF. CDR3 nucleotides: TGTGCCAGCAGCTTGGCCCGGGCAGGGGGGGGGAGCGGCAATCAGCCCCAGCATTTT. The chain links TRBV5-6 to TRBJ1-5; 7 nucleotides align to TRBD1. The length of the CDR3 is 19 residues. With 0 bases clipped from V and 2 bases from J, the junction kept 14 bases outside the gene matches. CDR1 is SGHDT and CDR2 is YYEEEE in the germline V gene.

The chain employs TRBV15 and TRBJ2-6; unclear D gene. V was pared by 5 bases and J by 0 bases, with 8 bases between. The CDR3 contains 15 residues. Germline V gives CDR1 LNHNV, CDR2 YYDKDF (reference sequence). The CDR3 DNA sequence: TGTGCCACCAGCGACGGTAGCTCTGGGGCCAACGTCCTGACTTTC. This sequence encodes CATSDGSSGANVLTF.

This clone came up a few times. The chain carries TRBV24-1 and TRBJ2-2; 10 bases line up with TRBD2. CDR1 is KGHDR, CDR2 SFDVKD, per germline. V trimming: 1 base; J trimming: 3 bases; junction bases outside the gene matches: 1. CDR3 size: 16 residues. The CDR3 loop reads CATSDLSGGDTGELFF. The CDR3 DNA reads TGTGCCACCAGTGATTTAAGCGGGGGGGACACCGGGGAGCTGTTTTTT.

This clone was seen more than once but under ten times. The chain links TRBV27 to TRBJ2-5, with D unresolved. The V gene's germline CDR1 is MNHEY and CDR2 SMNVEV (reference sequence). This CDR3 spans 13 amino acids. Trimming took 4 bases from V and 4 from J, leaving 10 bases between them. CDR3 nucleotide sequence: TGTGCCAGCAGTTCTGATATCGGAGAGACCCAGTACTTC. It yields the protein CASSSDIGETQYF.

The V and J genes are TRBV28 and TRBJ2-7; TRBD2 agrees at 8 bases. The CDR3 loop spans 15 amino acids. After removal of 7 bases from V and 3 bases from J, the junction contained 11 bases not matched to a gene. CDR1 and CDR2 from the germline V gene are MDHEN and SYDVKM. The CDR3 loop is CASIRLTGGDYEQYF. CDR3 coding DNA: TGTGCCAGCATACGACTAACGGGGGGGGACTACGAGCAGTACTTC.

CDR3 nucleotides: TGTGCCACCAGCAGGTGGGACAGGGAAGCTTTCTTT. Translated: CATSRWDREAFF. The gene calls are TRBV15 and TRBJ1-1, with 8 bases identical to TRBD1. This CDR3 has 12 amino acids. Trimming took 3 bases from V and 8 from J; bases not matched to a gene: 2. Germline CDR1 is LNHNV and CDR2 is YYDKDF (reference sequence).

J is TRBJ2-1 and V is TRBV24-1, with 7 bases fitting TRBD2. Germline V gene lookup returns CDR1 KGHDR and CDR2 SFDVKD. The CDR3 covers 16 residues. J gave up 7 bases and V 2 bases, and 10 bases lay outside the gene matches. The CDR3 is CATSDSGLAVPNEQFF. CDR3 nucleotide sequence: TGTGCCACCAGTGATTCGGGGCTAGCGGTACCTAATGAGCAGTTCTTC.

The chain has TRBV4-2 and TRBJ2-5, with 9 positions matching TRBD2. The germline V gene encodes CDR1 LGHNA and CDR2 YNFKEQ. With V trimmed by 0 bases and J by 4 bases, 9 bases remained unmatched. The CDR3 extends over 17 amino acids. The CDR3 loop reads CASSQDFRRGGGETQYF. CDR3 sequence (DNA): TGTGCCAGCAGCCAAGATTTTAGGCGGGGGGGCGGAGAGACCCAGTACTTC.

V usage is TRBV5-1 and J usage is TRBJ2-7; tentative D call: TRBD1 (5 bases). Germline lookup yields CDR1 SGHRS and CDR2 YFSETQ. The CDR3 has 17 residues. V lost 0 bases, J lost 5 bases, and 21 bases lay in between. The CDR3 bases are TGCGCCAGCAGCTTGGGAATGGGGCGGATTCCTAGGGACGAGCAGTACTTC. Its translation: CASSLGMGRIPRDEQYF. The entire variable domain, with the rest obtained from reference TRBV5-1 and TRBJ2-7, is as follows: KAGVTQTPRYLIKTRGQQVTLSCSPISGHRSVSWYQQTPGQGLQFLFEYFSETQRNKGNFPGRFSGRQFSNSRSEMNVSTLELGDSALYLCASSLGMGRIPRDEQYFGPGTRLTVT.